This TCR beta chain was identified in a study of response to subunit inactivated influenza vaccine. This clonotype was recorded a few times. The antigen is undetermined. A single record per CDR3 protein comes from TCRdb applying MiXCR to the RT-PCR reads. Counted here are hundreds of thousands of distinct CDR3 sequences, approximately 17% occurring once; the ten biggest clones make up about a tenth. The CDR3 runs to 12 residues. Germline V gene data show CDR1 as LGHDT and CDR2 as YNNKEL (reference sequence). Trimming removed 4 bases at V and 8 bases at J, with 11 bases between. General observations from the study: Every seasonal influenza vaccination brings in few new T cells, the authors suggested.

The receptor was isolated from a man over 45 who received an inactivated influenza vaccine. The input for sequencing was PBMCs from blood, taken about 5 days after vaccination. The chain couples TRBV3-1 to TRBJ1-2; a possible D gene is TRBD1 (6 bases). The chain's CDR3 is CASSRQAVGYTF. The CDR3 region has the DNA TGTGCCAGCAGCCGACAGGCCGTCGGCTACACCTTC.